The entry below describes one T cell receptor (beta chain). Documented treatment: roughly 19 received Ad26.COV2.S at low or high dose, single or two shots; roughly five received placebo; per-sample allocation not given. Each sample was drawn 63 days after the first injection (of vaccine or placebo). This sample is part of a study of Ad26.COV2.S vaccination and SARS-CoV-2 variants. Repertoires were generated with immunoSEQ multiplex PCR, while TCRdb's copy carries only in-frame clones and drops some. The sample holds about 350,000 clones, more than 75% seen once. Germline lookup yields CDR1 SNHLY and CDR2 FYNNEI. The junction had 13 bases not matched to a gene; V was cut back by 6 bases and J by 6 bases. The CDR3 spans 16 residues.

Material: peripheral blood, obtained in a trial of Ad26.COV2.S vaccine versus placebo. The sequence came from a person between 18 and 65 years old who received the Ad26.COV2.S COVID-19 vaccine or a placebo. The J gene is TRBJ1-5, the V gene TRBV2; 8 nucleotides align to TRBD1. The CDR3 spells CASSRQGASAFQPQHF. Here the CDR3 DNA reads TGTGCCAGCAGCCGCCAGGGGGCGTCGGCTTTTCAGCCCCAGCATTTT. Based on the CDR3 plus reference TRBV2 and TRBJ1-5, the full variable domain is EPEVTQTPSHQVTQMGQEVILRCVPISNHLYFYWYRQILGQKVEFLVSFYNNEISEKSEIFDDQFSVERPDGSNFTLKIRSTKLEDSAMYFCASSRQGASAFQPQHFGDGTRLSIL.